The clone carrying this T cell receptor beta chain occurred once. Its cognate antigen is unknown. The data derive from a study of cytomegalovirus exposure and HLA in healthy donors. Findings and caveats of the study: A later analysis associated 16,000 or so TCR beta sequences with HLA alleles at a 0.05 false discovery rate.

From germline, CDR1 is MNHEY and CDR2 SMNVEV (reference sequence). The ends were cut back, 4 bases at V and 15 bases at J, with 12 bases in the middle. This CDR3 has 11 residues. PCR amplification relied on 60 Vbeta primers (plus 13 Jbeta primers). Only in-frame clones appear in the TCRdb table, and some are missing; sequencing was by immunoSEQ multiplex PCR. The data hold about 99,000 clones, with around three quarters observed a single time. This chain links TRBV27 with TRBJ1-4; perhaps TRBD1 as D (6 bases). What was sequenced was PBMCs. The clonotype comes from a woman in her late teens or twenties in good health and CMV-seropositive. This chain's CDR3 is CASSSQGRMFF. CDR3 bases: TGTGCCAGCAGTTCACAGGGCCGTATGTTTTTT.